The T cell receptor (beta chain) under discussion was sequenced for a study of tissue T cells after allogeneic stem cell transplantation. TCRdb's copy holds only in-frame clones and misses some; the assay was immunoSEQ multiplex PCR. Among some 1,200 clones listed, over 35% were seen once. In germline, CDR1 is KGHSH, CDR2 LQKENI. The CDR3 has 13 amino acids. Trimming removed 2 bases from V and 7 bases from J; junction bases left unmatched: 1. Findings and caveats of the study: Only a limited share of tissue TCRs appeared in blood or spleen.

With respect to this clone: Its antigen is as yet unknown.

The receptor was derived from a female patient aged 40-69 years with steroid-refractory graft-versus-host disease after an allogeneic stem cell transplant. Some T cells may be supplied by the graft donor. The rearrangement joins TRBV18 to TRBJ1-4, with 7 bases aligning to TRBD1. The sample was esophageal tissue, taken at autopsy. CDR3 nucleotides: TGTGCCAGCTCACCAGACAGGGTTGAAAAACTGTTTTTT. As protein: CASSPDRVEKLFF. Based on the CDR3 plus reference TRBV18 and TRBJ1-4, the full variable domain is NAGVMQNPRHLVRRRGQEARLRCSPMKGHSHVYWYRQLPEEGLKFMVYLQKENIIDESGMPKERFSAEFPKEGPSILRIQQVVRGDSAAYFCASSPDRVEKLFFGSGTQLSVL.